These 17 T cell receptor beta chains came from one sample sequenced in a study of T-cell memory formation after mild COVID-19 (dated by TCRdb to about 2021). Library method: 5' RACE. Sequencing was performed on an Illumina NovaSeq 6000. The public sequencing data were trimmed at Q25 with fastp and processed into clonotypes with MiXCR by TCRdb, which kept only in-frame beta chains. Each CDR3 protein gets just one entry, which takes the most common genes and DNA from the rows behind it. The sample yields under 50,000 distinct CDR3 sequences; 27% were counted once. In total, the top ten clones hold 43% of the sample. Sequenced material: PBMCs or a T cell subset sorted from them (not recorded which). These receptors originate from a man aged 18 to 30 who had mild COVID-19 (a few samples of this study predate the infection). The sample titles of this study are shuffled in the database, so cell type and time point are left out; the donor was told from shared clones.

There are a few counts of this clonotype. This chain links TRBV11-2 with TRBJ2-2, with D possibly matching TRBD1 (6 bases). CDR3 length equals 15 residues. Between the trimmed V and J ends, which lost 2 bases and 7 bases, there was a span of 14 bases. Germline CDR1 reads SGHAT; CDR2 reads FQNNGV. The CDR3 DNA reads TGTGCCAGCAGCTTATCGGCAGGGGTAGGCGGGGAGCTGTTTTTT. It encodes CASSLSAGVGGELFF.

The CDR3 DNA follows: TGTGCCAGCAGAGGACAGACCAACACAGATACGCAGTATTTT. Protein: CASRGQTNTDTQYF. The chain links TRBV6-4 to TRBJ2-3; D possibly corresponds to TRBD1 (6 bases). Trimming stripped 6 bases from V and 2 bases from J, with 12 bases between. The length of the CDR3 is 14 residues. Germline lookup yields CDR1 MRHNA and CDR2 SNTAGT.

This chain joins TRBV20-1 and TRBJ2-2; 8 bases align to TRBD2. CDR1 and CDR2 from the germline V gene are DFQATT and SNEGSKA (reference sequence). The CDR3 is made up of 13 amino acids. V gave up 6 bases and J gave up 3 bases; unmatched junction bases: 3. The CDR3 sequence: CSAAGGHTGELFF. The CDR3 DNA is TGCAGTGCCGCGGGGGGCCACACCGGGGAGCTGTTTTTT.

This chain connects TRBV7-9 to TRBJ1-4; TRBD1 aligns across 8 bases. Germline V gene lookup returns CDR1 SEHNR and CDR2 FQNEAQ (reference sequence). V lost 5 bases and J lost 4; bases outside the gene matches: 18. The CDR3 length is 19 residues. CDR3 DNA sequence: TGTGCCAGCAGCCAAGTCGGACAGGGCCGTCGAAGCAATAATGAAAAACTGTTTTTT. Its protein is CASSQVGQGRRSNNEKLFF.

The rearrangement joins TRBV19 to TRBJ1-5; 9 nucleotides agree with TRBD1. Germline-derived CDR1 and CDR2 are LNHDA and SQIVND (reference sequence). The V segment lost 7 bases and the J segment 3 bases; nucleotides outside the gene matches: 7. This CDR3 contains 15 residues. CDR3 region: CASNSQGANNQPQHF. The CDR3 DNA reads TGTGCCAGTAACTCACAGGGGGCAAACAATCAGCCCCAGCATTTT.

This clonotype was found a few times. The genes are TRBV27 and TRBJ2-3; 10 positions agree with TRBD1. Losses at the gene ends were 7 bases for V and 6 bases for J; bases not matched to a gene: 13. CDR3 length equals 16 residues. Germline loops: CDR1 MNHEY, CDR2 SMNVEV (reference sequence). CDR3 bases: TGTGCCAGCACTCATCCCCGACAGGGGGCTTGGGATACGCAGTATTTT. Protein product: CASTHPRQGAWDTQYF.

The chain couples TRBV6-5 to TRBJ2-2; perhaps D is TRBD1 or TRBD2 (5 bases each). The CDR3 covers 15 residues. Germline CDR1 MNHEY, CDR2 SVGAGI. Trimming took 6 bases from V and 0 from J, leaving 11 bases between them. The CDR3, as DNA: TGTGCCAGCAGGGCCCGAGGGGCGAACACCGGGGAGCTGTTTTTT. This encodes CASRARGANTGELFF.

This clonotype was seen a handful of times. The rearrangement joins TRBV29-1 to TRBJ1-5; possible D gene TRBD1, 5 bases. The germline V gene encodes CDR1 SQVTM and CDR2 ANQGSEA. The CDR3 has 16 amino acids. Trimming stripped 6 bases from V and 2 bases from J, with 20 bases between. The CDR3 DNA follows: TGCAGCGTGGCCCCAGATCAGGGCAGTGGCAATCAGCCCCAGCATTTT. Its protein is CSVAPDQGSGNQPQHF.

The table lists this clonotype with many counts. The V gene is TRBV29-1, the J gene TRBJ2-7, with TRBD2 identical over 11 bases. CDR1 is SQVTM and CDR2 is ANQGSEA in the germline V gene. The CDR3 extends over 16 amino acids. V shed 1 base and J 3 bases; nucleotides not matched to a gene: 8. The CDR3 reads CSVEGLETSGDYEQYF. The CDR3 region has the DNA TGCAGCGTTGAAGGGCTAGAGACTAGCGGGGACTACGAGCAGTACTTC.

J is TRBJ2-1 and V is TRBV14; D is ambiguous. This CDR3 comprises 11 residues. V was clipped by 5 bases and J by 4 bases, with 3 bases between them. The germline CDR1 and CDR2 sequences are SGHDN and FVKESK. This CDR3 reads CASSGYNEQFF. CDR3 coding DNA: TGTGCCAGCAGCGGGTACAATGAGCAGTTCTTC.

Written as DNA, the CDR3 is TGTGCCAGCAGTCACAGAGGACTCACAGATACGCAGTATTTT. This translates into CASSHRGLTDTQYF. The chain couples TRBV6-2 or TRBV6-3 to TRBJ2-3, with D possibly being TRBD2 (5 bases). The V and J ends lost 5 bases and 2 bases respectively, with 11 bases between them. The V gene's germline CDR1 is MNHEY and CDR2 SVGEGT. This CDR3 region has 14 residues.

As DNA, the CDR3 is TGTGCCAGCAACCGACTCGGGGGAAGCTCCTACAATGAGCAGTTCTTC. This sequence encodes CASNRLGGSSYNEQFF. V and J are TRBV9 and TRBJ2-1, with a possible D match to TRBD2 (6 bases). CDR3 length equals 16 residues. Trimming took 6 bases from V and 0 from J, leaving 16 bases between them. Germline values: CDR1 SGDLS, CDR2 YYNGEE.

V usage is TRBV5-1 and J usage is TRBJ2-1; 10 bases fit TRBD1. This CDR3 spans 13 amino acids. CDR1 and CDR2 from the germline V gene are SGHRS and YFSETQ. J lost 9 bases, V lost 4 bases, and 4 bases had no gene match. The CDR3 bases are TGCGCCAGCAGCAGGACAGGGGGAGTTGAGCAGTTCTTC. Its translation is CASSRTGGVEQFF.

The rearrangement joins TRBV23-1 to TRBJ2-1; D perhaps matches TRBD2 (7 bases). TRBV23-1 is flagged as an ORF with uncertain function. The V and J ends lost 5 bases and 0 bases respectively, with 17 bases between them. The CDR3 covers 17 residues. The CDR3 coding sequence is TGCGCCAGCAGTAGGGGGGAGGGAGAATCCTCCTACAATGAGCAGTTCTTC. Amino acid sequence: CASSRGEGESSYNEQFF.

The chain is built from TRBV27 and TRBJ2-7; 7 bases are shared with TRBD1. Germline V gene lookup returns CDR1 MNHEY and CDR2 SMNVEV (reference sequence). CDR3 length: 15 amino acids. The junction had 7 bases not matched to a gene; V was cut back by 3 bases and J by 2 bases. The CDR3: CASSFTGVRTYEQYF. CDR3 DNA sequence: TGTGCCAGCAGTTTCACAGGGGTTCGGACCTACGAGCAGTACTTC.

The chain recombines TRBV5-1 with TRBJ2-1; D is possibly TRBD1 (5 bases). CDR3 length equals 15 residues. V lost 1 base and J 5 bases, leaving 13 bases between the germline ends. CDR1 and CDR2 (germline): SGHRS, YFSETQ. The DNA for the CDR3 is TGCGCCAGCAGCTTGAGGCAGGGTGTAAACAATGAGCAGTTCTTC. Protein: CASSLRQGVNNEQFF.

The rearrangement uses TRBV5-1 and TRBJ2-1; D gene unclear. The V and J ends lost 1 base and 8 bases respectively, with 13 bases between them. Germline V gene data show CDR1 as SGHRS and CDR2 as YFSETQ. The CDR3 consists of 14 residues. Here the CDR3 reads CASSLTFLGDEQFF. The CDR3 DNA reads as TGCGCCAGCAGCTTGACCTTTCTAGGCGATGAGCAGTTCTTC.